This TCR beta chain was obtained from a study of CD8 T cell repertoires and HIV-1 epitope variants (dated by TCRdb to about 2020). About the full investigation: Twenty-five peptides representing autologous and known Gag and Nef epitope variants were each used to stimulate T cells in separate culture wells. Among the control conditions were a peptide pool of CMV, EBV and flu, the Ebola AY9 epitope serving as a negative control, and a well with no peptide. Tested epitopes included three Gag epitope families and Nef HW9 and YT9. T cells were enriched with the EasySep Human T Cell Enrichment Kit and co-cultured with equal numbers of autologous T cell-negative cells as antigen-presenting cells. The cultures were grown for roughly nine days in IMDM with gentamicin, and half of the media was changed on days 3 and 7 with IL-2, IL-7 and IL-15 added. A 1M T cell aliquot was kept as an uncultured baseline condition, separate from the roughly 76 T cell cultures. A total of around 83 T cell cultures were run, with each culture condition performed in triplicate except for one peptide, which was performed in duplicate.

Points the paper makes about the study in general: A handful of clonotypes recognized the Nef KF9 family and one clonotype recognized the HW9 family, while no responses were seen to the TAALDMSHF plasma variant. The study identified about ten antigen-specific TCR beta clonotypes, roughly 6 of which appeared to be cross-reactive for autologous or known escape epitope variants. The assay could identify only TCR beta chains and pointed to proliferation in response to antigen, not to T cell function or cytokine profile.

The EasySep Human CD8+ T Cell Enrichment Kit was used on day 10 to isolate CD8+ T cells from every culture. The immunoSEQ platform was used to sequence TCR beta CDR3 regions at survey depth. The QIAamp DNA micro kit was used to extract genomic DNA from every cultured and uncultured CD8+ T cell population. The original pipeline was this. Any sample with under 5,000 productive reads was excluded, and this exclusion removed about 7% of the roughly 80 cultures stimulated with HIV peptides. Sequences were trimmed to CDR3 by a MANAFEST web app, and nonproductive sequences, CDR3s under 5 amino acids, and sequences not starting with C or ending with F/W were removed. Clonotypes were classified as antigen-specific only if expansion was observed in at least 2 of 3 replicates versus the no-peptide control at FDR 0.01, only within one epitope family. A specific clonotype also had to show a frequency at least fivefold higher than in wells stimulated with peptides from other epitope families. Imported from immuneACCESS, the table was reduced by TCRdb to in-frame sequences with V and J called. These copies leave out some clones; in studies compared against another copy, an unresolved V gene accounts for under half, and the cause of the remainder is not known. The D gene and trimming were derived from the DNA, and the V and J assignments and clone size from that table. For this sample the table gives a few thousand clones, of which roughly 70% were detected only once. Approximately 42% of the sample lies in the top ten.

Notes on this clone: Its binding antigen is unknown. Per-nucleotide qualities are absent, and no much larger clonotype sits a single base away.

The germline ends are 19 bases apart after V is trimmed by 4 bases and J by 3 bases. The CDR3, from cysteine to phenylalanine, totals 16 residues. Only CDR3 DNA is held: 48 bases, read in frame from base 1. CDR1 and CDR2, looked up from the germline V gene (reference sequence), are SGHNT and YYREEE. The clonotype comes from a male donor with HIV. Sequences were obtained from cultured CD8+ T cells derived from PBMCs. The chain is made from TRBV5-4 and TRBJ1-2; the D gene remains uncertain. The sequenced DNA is TGTGCCAGCAGCCCTTGGCCGGTAGAATTGGACTATGGCTACACCTTC. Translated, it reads CASSPWPVELDYGYTF. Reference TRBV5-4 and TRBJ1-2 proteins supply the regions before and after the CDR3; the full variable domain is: ETGVTQSPTHLIKTRGQQVTLRCSSQSGHNTVSWYQQALGQGPQFIFQYYREEENGRGNFPPRFSGLQFPNYSSELNVNALELDDSALYLCASSPWPVELDYGYTFGSGTRLTVV.